This T cell receptor beta chain was identified during a study of T cell responses to AZD1222 COVID-19 vaccine. As for the study in general: Second doses that came at about 4 or about 12 weeks were put together.

A remark on this clone: The antigen is undetermined.

Study observations and caveats: Reportedly, nearly half of unique spike TCRs recognized epitopes outside B.1.351/B.1.1.7 mutations. White British ancestry dominated among donors, who included more females, and clonal diversity was possibly underestimated. Among those given AZD1222, only six were seropositive at baseline.

Some clones are missing from TCRdb's copy, which holds only in-frame ones; the method was immunoSEQ multiplex PCR. The sample has 200,000 or so clones; approximately 90% are singletons. Trimming at V came to 4 bases and at J to 2 bases, leaving 5 bases not matched to a gene. The germline CDR1 and CDR2 sequences are LGHDT and YNNKEL (reference sequence). The CDR3 spans 16 residues. The material was peripheral blood, obtained on day 0 of AZD1222 vaccination. The clonotype was recovered from an adult in good health. The rearrangement joins TRBV3-1 (or the pseudogene TRBV3-2) to TRBJ2-5, with 12 bases fitting TRBD2. In nucleotides, the CDR3 is TGTGCCAGCAGCCCCGGGGGACTAGCGGGTCAAGAGACCCAGTACTTC. Translated: CASSPGGLAGQETQYF.